The rows below give T cell receptor beta chains drawn from one sample of a study of cytomegalovirus exposure and HLA in healthy donors. Profiled with immunoSEQ multiplex PCR; TCRdb holds only in-frame clones, not every one. The sample has around 50,000 clones, and its top ten clones hold 9% to 15%. The specimen sequenced was PBMCs. The receptors were gathered from a woman aged 25 to 39 in good health and CMV-seropositive. CDR3s include the opening cysteine and the closing phenylalanine or tryptophan. The order of the fields is V gene, J gene, D gene, CDR3 protein, CDR3 DNA. A D gene is named only where the DNA matches it firmly.

TRBV30	TRBJ1-6	NA	CAWRGSGGGSPLHF	TGTGCCTGGAGAGGCTCTGGGGGCGGATCACCCCTCCACTTT
TRBV27	TRBJ2-2	TRBD2	CASSLSGSVYLVTGELFF	TGTGCCAGCAGCTTAAGCGGGAGTGTGTATTTGGTCACCGGGGAGCTGTTTTTT
TRBV19	TRBJ2-1	TRBD2	CASSDSGRQQFF	TGTGCCAGTAGTGATAGCGGGCGACAGCAGTTCTTC
TRBV7-9	TRBJ2-2	NA	CASSSDSTSELFF	TGTGCCAGCAGCTCGGACAGCACTTCGGAGCTGTTTTTT
TRBV30	TRBJ1-6	NA	CAWSGALPNSPLHF	TGTGCCTGGAGTGGGGCCTTACCTAATTCACCCCTCCACTTT
TRBV5-1	TRBJ1-2	NA	CASSPGQIYGYTF	TGCGCCAGCAGCCCAGGACAAATCTATGGCTACACCTTC
TRBV5-1	TRBJ1-2	NA	CASKRTEGSTF	TGCGCCAGCAAGCGTACGGAGGGGAGCACCTTC
TRBV7-3	TRBJ1-1	NA	CASSLMSYTEAFF	TGTGCCAGCAGCTTAATGTCTTACACTGAAGCTTTCTTT
TRBV7-7	TRBJ2-1	TRBD2	CASSLGSGLASDEQFF	TGTGCTAGCAGCTTAGGTTCGGGACTAGCGAGCGATGAGCAGTTCTTC
TRBV5-1	TRBJ2-3	NA	CASSLAEGLDTQYF	TGCGCCAGCAGCTTGGCCGAGGGACTAGATACGCAGTATTTT
TRBV9	TRBJ2-3	NA	CASSPVGGTDTQYF	TGTGCCAGCAGCCCCGTAGGGGGCACAGATACGCAGTATTTT
TRBV30	TRBJ2-7	NA	CAWSGGRGLRHEQYF	TGTGCCTGGAGTGGAGGAAGGGGACTGCGGCACGAGCAGTACTTC
TRBV7-2	TRBJ2-5	TRBD2	CASSDVGGRGETQYF	TGTGCCAGCAGCGACGTTGGCGGGAGGGGGGAGACCCAGTACTTC
TRBV30	TRBJ2-1	NA	CALGRGWPNNEQFF	TGTGCACTGGGGAGAGGATGGCCCAACAATGAGCAGTTCTTC
TRBV6-1	TRBJ2-2	NA	CASSDPTDTKNTGELFF	TGTGCCAGCAGTGACCCCACGGACACTAAGAACACCGGGGAGCTGTTTTTT
TRBV12-5	TRBJ2-7	NA	CASAPLQLSSYEQYF	TGTGCTAGTGCTCCTTTACAGCTAAGCTCCTACGAGCAGTACTTC
TRBV29-1	TRBJ1-1	TRBD1	CSGGAWDRGTEAFF	TGCAGCGGTGGCGCCTGGGACAGGGGAACTGAAGCTTTCTTT
TRBV6-1	TRBJ2-1	NA	CASSRPGRQKQFF	TGTGCCAGCAGCCGGCCGGGTAGGCAGAAGCAGTTCTTC
TRBV30	TRBJ2-6	NA	CAWSRAGLQSGANVLTF	TGTGCCTGGAGTCGGGCAGGGCTCCAGTCCGGGGCCAACGTCCTGACTTTC
TRBV11-2	TRBJ1-1	NA	CASSRGENTEAFF	TGTGCCAGCAGCCGGGGAGAGAACACTGAAGCTTTCTTT
TRBV2	TRBJ1-1	TRBD1	CASSGQGYTEAFF	TGTGCCAGCAGCGGACAGGGGTACACTGAAGCTTTCTTT
TRBV5-1	TRBJ1-6	TRBD1	CASSFEGAGSPLHF	TGCGCCAGCAGCTTCGAGGGGGCAGGATCACCCCTCCACTTT
TRBV29-1	TRBJ1-2	NA	CSVELGATNYGYTF	TGCAGCGTTGAGTTAGGGGCTACGAACTATGGCTACACCTTC
TRBV1	TRBJ1-2	NA	CTSSRTRNRDQYGYTF	TGCACCAGCAGCCGTACGAGGAACAGGGATCAATATGGCTACACCTTC
TRBV30	TRBJ1-1	NA	CAWSPYTEAFF	TGTGCCTGGAGTCCATACACTGAAGCTTTCTTT
TRBV30	TRBJ1-2	NA	CAWSSTRGEGYGYTF	TGTGCCTGGAGCTCCACCAGAGGGGAGGGGTATGGCTACACCTTC
TRBV19	TRBJ1-2	NA	CATTDLYGYTF	TGTGCCACGACAGACCTCTATGGCTACACCTTC
TRBV18	TRBJ2-2	TRBD1	CASSPQGQGLAGELFF	TGTGCCAGCTCACCCCAGGGACAGGGATTGGCCGGGGAGCTGTTTTTT
TRBV28	TRBJ1-6	TRBD1	CASSLGTGGNSPLHF	TGTGCCAGCAGTTTGGGGACAGGGGGGAATTCACCCCTCCACTTT
TRBV14	TRBJ2-7	NA	CASSQGGGRYEQYF	TGTGCCAGCAGCCAAGGGGGGGGCCGCTACGAGCAGTACTTC
TRBV10-3	TRBJ2-5	NA	CATSDYFNRRQDRGETQYF	TGTGCCACCTCGGATTACTTCAATAGGAGGCAGGATAGGGGGGAGACCCAGTACTTC
TRBV28	TRBJ2-3	NA	CASSDSTDTQYF	TGTGCCAGCAGCGACTCCACAGATACGCAGTATTTT
TRBV5-4	TRBJ2-7	NA	CASSLGGPSSYEQYF	TGTGCCAGCAGCTTGGGGGGCCCGAGCTCCTACGAGCAGTACTTC
TRBV29-1	TRBJ1-2	NA	CSVEWQGYYGYTF	TGCAGCGTTGAATGGCAGGGGTACTATGGCTACACCTTC
TRBV6-1	TRBJ1-2	NA	CASSERGTNYGYTF	TGTGCCAGCAGTGAAAGGGGGACTAACTATGGCTACACCTTC
TRBV6-1	TRBJ2-5	NA	CASSEIGHGETQYF	TGTGCCAGCAGTGAAATTGGGCATGGGGAGACCCAGTACTTC
TRBV27	TRBJ1-1	NA	CASSLVSGVGTEAFF	TGTGCCAGCAGTCTAGTCTCGGGGGTCGGCACTGAAGCTTTCTTT
TRBV12-1	TRBJ2-5	NA	CARQPGHTQETQYF	TGTGCCAGACAACCGGGACATACACAAGAGACCCAGTACTTC
TRBV4-1	TRBJ2-4	TRBD1	CASSQDRGLGNIQYF	TGCGCCAGCAGCCAGGACAGGGGGCTCGGAAACATTCAGTACTTC
TRBV5-6	TRBJ1-1	NA	CASSLEGPNTEAFF	TGTGCCAGCAGCTTGGAGGGGCCGAACACTGAAGCTTTCTTT
TRBV4-1	TRBJ2-7	TRBD1	CASSQSGTGAGEQYF	TGCGCCAGCAGCCAGTCCGGGACAGGGGCGGGCGAGCAGTACTTC
TRBV7-9	TRBJ2-7	NA	CASSSEEGGVGEQYF	TGTGCCAGCAGTTCAGAGGAAGGGGGAGTGGGCGAGCAGTACTTC
TRBV4-1	TRBJ2-7	NA	CASSPGRYEQYF	TGCGCCAGCAGCCCGGGTCGGTACGAGCAGTACTTC
TRBV19	TRBJ1-1	NA	CASSNTPSGLAEAFF	TGTGCCAGTAGTAACACCCCTAGTGGTCTCGCTGAAGCTTTCTTT
TRBV19	TRBJ2-7	NA	CASSMVTGREQYF	TGTGCCAGTAGTATGGTCACAGGTAGGGAGCAGTACTTC
TRBV5-1	TRBJ2-2	TRBD2	CASNKREGSTGELFF	TGCGCCAGCAACAAGCGGGAGGGGAGCACCGGGGAGCTGTTTTTT